The 27 T cell receptor beta chains presented below share a single source sample, sequenced in a study of T-cell reconstitution after alpha-beta-depleted transplantation in children. A TCRbeta library incorporating unique molecular identifiers was prepared. TCRdb reprocessed the PCR reads via MiXCR and lists one record per CDR3 protein. Of 480,000 or so distinct CDR3 sequences in the sample, 10% to 13% were seen once. This material consisted of PBMCs, taken before TCRalphabeta/CD19-depleted stem cell transplant. These receptors were obtained from a child under 10 years old with inherited bone marrow failure, due to receive a stem cell transplant.

This clonotype was picked up many times. V gene TRBV20-1 combines with J gene TRBJ2-1; TRBD2 matches at 12 bases. Germline CDR1 and CDR2: DFQATT and SNEGSKA (reference sequence). The CDR3 consists of 13 residues. Here the CDR3 reads CRGTSGRPHEQFF. CDR3 nucleotide sequence: TGCAGGGGCACTAGCGGGAGGCCCCATGAGCAGTTCTTC.

The rearrangement links TRBV4-3 to TRBJ1-2; D gene ambiguous. V was clipped by 4 bases and J by 2 bases, with 11 bases between them. Per the germline V gene, CDR1 is LGHNA and CDR2 is YSLEER. The CDR3 spans 14 residues. In DNA, the CDR3 is TGCGCCAGCAGCCCCAGAGTCGTGAACTATGGCTACACCTTC. Its protein is CASSPRVVNYGYTF.

On this clonotype itself: A read error may explain this, as a much larger clone is one base away. The chain recombines TRBV10-3 with TRBJ2-1; no firm D call. This CDR3 region has 13 residues. Germline V gives CDR1 ENHRY, CDR2 SYGVKD. The CDR3 is CAISGSTNNQQFF. The CDR3 DNA reads as TGTGCCATCAGTGGGAGTACGAACAATCAGCAGTTCTTC.

This clonotype was recorded at least ten times. V is TRBV29-1 and J is TRBJ2-2, with 9 bases fitting TRBD1. This CDR3 has 13 residues. Trimming took 4 bases from V and 6 from J; bases not matched to a gene: 3. Germline assignment: CDR1 SQVTM and CDR2 ANQGSEA. For the CDR3, the DNA is TGCAGCGTTGCGGACAGGGGTTCCGGGGAGCTGTTTTTT. Translated: CSVADRGSGELFF.

As concerns this clonotype: An end of the junction differs from the germline gene, which may be a read error. The chain joins TRBV9 to TRBJ2-7; D gene uncertain. Germline CDR1 SGDLS, CDR2 YYNGEE. The CDR3 loop spans 14 amino acids. CDR3 DNA: TGTGTCAGCAGCCCCTCGCCTGGGAATTACGAGCAGTACTTC. It translates to CVSSPSPGNYEQYF. The full variable domain, in which reference TRBV9 and TRBJ2-7 provide the parts outside the CDR3, is DSGVTQTPKHLITATGQRVTLRCSPRSGDLSVYWYQQSLDQGLQFLIQYYNGEERAKGNILERFSAQQFPDLHSELNLSSLELGDSALYFCVSSPSPGNYEQYFGPGTRLTVT.

The table lists this clonotype with many counts. The J gene is TRBJ1-4, the V gene TRBV12-3 or TRBV12-4; TRBD1 might be the D (5 bases). CDR3 length: 16 residues. The germline V and J ends were trimmed by 3 bases and 0 bases, with 11 bases remaining between them. CDR3 nucleotide sequence: TGTGCCAGCAGTTTTGGGGGTGGGGCAACTAATGAAAAACTGTTTTTT. As protein: CASSFGGGATNEKLFF.

A note on this clonotype: A much larger clone differs from this one at a single base, so this may be a read error. The chain has TRBV24-1 and TRBJ2-1; 9 bases match TRBD2. Per the germline V gene, CDR1 is KGHDR and CDR2 is SFDVKD. The CDR3 is 13 amino acids. Trimming cost V 9 bases and J 8 bases; bases outside gene matches: 7. The CDR3 spells CATLAGVGDEQFF. CDR3 DNA sequence: TGTGCCACCTTAGCGGGAGTGGGAGATGAGCAGTTCTTC.

This clonotype was recorded a few times. The rearrangement links TRBV7-9 to TRBJ2-1, with D possibly being TRBD2 (5 bases). The CDR3 covers 16 residues. V lost 7 bases and J 8 bases, leaving 24 bases between the germline ends. Germline V gives CDR1 SEHNR, CDR2 FQNEAQ (reference sequence). The CDR3 sequence: CASILISGLPGDEQFF. The DNA of the CDR3 is TGTGCCAGCATCCTCATATCTGGACTCCCCGGCGATGAGCAGTTCTTC.

This clonotype was counted many times. This chain connects TRBV20-1 to TRBJ1-2, with a possible D match to TRBD1 (6 bases). V gave up 3 bases and J gave up 4 bases, with 9 bases separating them. Germline values: CDR1 DFQATT, CDR2 SNEGSKA (reference sequence). The CDR3 consists of 12 residues. The CDR3 loop is CSASGQLYGYTF. Written as DNA, the CDR3 is TGCAGTGCTAGCGGACAGCTCTATGGCTACACCTTC.

At least ten counts were recorded for this clonotype. The chain carries TRBV10-2 and TRBJ2-2; D is perhaps TRBD2 (6 bases). CDR1 and CDR2 (germline): WSHSY, SAAADI. The CDR3 is 17 residues long. V was trimmed by 3 bases and J by 1 base, leaving 15 bases between them. The CDR3 bases are TGCGCCAGCAGTGAACACGGGCAGGGAGGGAACACCGGGGAGCTGTTTTTT. It codes for CASSEHGQGGNTGELFF.

The rearrangement uses TRBV18 and TRBJ2-7, with TRBD2 matching 13 bases. This CDR3 is 17 amino acids long. J gave up 1 base and V 4 bases, and 7 bases lay outside the gene matches. Germline loops: CDR1 KGHSH, CDR2 LQKENI. The CDR3 region is CASSLQLAGGLSYEQYF. CDR3 DNA sequence: TGTGCCAGCTCACTCCAACTAGCGGGAGGGCTTTCCTACGAGCAGTACTTC.

This clonotype was counted at least ten times. J is TRBJ2-7 and V is TRBV4-1; TRBD2 matches at 8 bases. The J segment lost 4 bases and the V segment lost 2 bases, leaving 7 bases of the junction unmatched. Per germline, CDR1 MGHRA and CDR2 YSYEKL. CDR3 size: 15 residues. This chain's CDR3 is CASSQIAGKTYEQYF. CDR3 nucleotides: TGCGCCAGCAGCCAAATAGCGGGAAAAACTTACGAGCAGTACTTC.

This clonotype showed up many times. V is TRBV7-8 and J is TRBJ2-1, with a possible D match to TRBD1 (6 bases). The V and J ends lost 5 bases and 10 bases respectively, with 15 bases between them. Germline lookup yields CDR1 SGHVS and CDR2 FQNEAQ. This CDR3 spans 13 amino acids. The CDR3 loop is CASSPNRVEEQFF. The CDR3 DNA sequence: TGTGCCAGCAGCCCCAACAGGGTCGAGGAGCAGTTCTTC.

This clonotype has at least ten counts. The CDR3 DNA reads TGTGCCTGGAGTCCAGGCCTGTCTGGGGCCAACGTCCTGACTTTC. This sequence encodes CAWSPGLSGANVLTF. The chain joins TRBV30 to TRBJ2-6; D is ambiguous. CDR3 size: 15 residues. From germline, CDR1 is GTSNPN and CDR2 SVGIG (reference sequence). V dropped 2 bases and J dropped 1 base, with 9 bases sitting between them.

Many counts were recorded for this clonotype. The chain couples TRBV5-1 to TRBJ2-3; 14 positions match TRBD2. Germline CDR1 SGHRS, CDR2 YFSETQ. V dropped 3 bases and J dropped 1; count of bases not matched to a gene: 4. The CDR3 consists of 17 residues. The CDR3: CASSWGLAGDRTDTQYF. The CDR3 nucleotides are TGCGCCAGCAGCTGGGGACTAGCGGGGGATCGCACAGATACGCAGTATTTT.

This clonotype has at least ten counts. The V gene is TRBV20-1, the J gene TRBJ2-1; possible D gene TRBD2, 6 bases. Germline values: CDR1 DFQATT, CDR2 SNEGSKA (reference sequence). Trimming stripped 8 bases from V and 6 bases from J, with 17 bases between. There are 13 residues in the CDR3. The CDR3 protein is CSHRGRVGNEQFF. In nucleotides, the CDR3 is TGCAGTCATCGGGGGAGAGTTGGCAATGAGCAGTTCTTC.

In this sample, this clonotype turned up many times. This chain uses TRBV20-1 with TRBJ2-3, with TRBD2 matching over 9 bases. The CDR3 sequence is 15 residues long. The V and J ends lost 0 bases and 3 bases, in that order; junction bases with no gene match: 4. CDR1 and CDR2 (germline): DFQATT, SNEGSKA (reference sequence). The DNA of the CDR3 is TGCAGTGCTAGAGATTGGAGCGGGGGGACAGATACGCAGTATTTT. Translation gives CSARDWSGGTDTQYF.

The chain carries TRBV4-1 and TRBJ2-3; perhaps D is TRBD1 or TRBD2 (5 bases each). Germline V gene lookup returns CDR1 MGHRA and CDR2 YSYEKL. This CDR3 region has 16 residues. Deletions cut 5 bases from V and 4 bases from J, with 19 bases between. The CDR3 protein is CASSYPAVGRSDTQYF. In DNA form, the CDR3 reads TGCGCCAGCAGCTACCCAGCGGTGGGGCGGTCAGATACGCAGTATTTT.

This clonotype was seen at least ten times. V is TRBV3-1 and J is TRBJ2-7, with D possibly being TRBD2 (5 bases). Trimming took off 4 bases at V and 2 bases at J, with 15 bases between the two ends. CDR3 length: 15 residues. Germline V CDR1 and CDR2: LGHDT, YNNKEL (reference sequence). Written as DNA, the CDR3 is TGTGCCAGCAGCCCCCTGGACTTTCCAACCTACGAGCAGTACTTC. As protein: CASSPLDFPTYEQYF.

This clonotype has a handful of counts. The chain uses TRBV28 and TRBJ2-7, with D hard to call. In germline, CDR1 is MDHEN, CDR2 SYDVKM. There are 14 residues in the CDR3. Trimming stripped 7 bases from V and 2 bases from J, with 15 bases between. The CDR3 nucleotides are TGTGCCAGCAAACCCCCGGAAGGACCCTACGAGCAGTACTTC. It yields the protein CASKPPEGPYEQYF. Combining the CDR3 with reference TRBV28 and TRBJ2-7 gives the whole variable domain DVKVTQSSRYLVKRTGEKVFLECVQDMDHENMFWYRQDPGLGLRLIYFSYDVKMKEKGDIPEGYSVSREKKERFSLILESASTNQTSMYLCASKPPEGPYEQYFGPGTRLTVT.

Ten or more counts support this clonotype. V and J are TRBV28 and TRBJ2-7, with 11 bases aligning to TRBD2. The CDR3 has 15 residues. CDR1 is MDHEN and CDR2 is SYDVKM in the germline V gene. V dropped 3 bases and J dropped 7; count of bases not matched to a gene: 8. The CDR3 DNA is TGTGCCAGCAGTTTGGTAGCGGGAGGGCCTGGAGAGCAGTACTTC. Protein: CASSLVAGGPGEQYF. The full variable domain, completed using reference TRBV28 and TRBJ2-7, is DVKVTQSSRYLVKRTGEKVFLECVQDMDHENMFWYRQDPGLGLRLIYFSYDVKMKEKGDIPEGYSVSREKKERFSLILESASTNQTSMYLCASSLVAGGPGEQYFGPGTRLTVT.

As for this clonotype: A read error may be the cause here, since a much bigger clone is one base away. This chain links TRBV29-1 with TRBJ2-7; 13 nucleotides agree with TRBD2. Looked up from germline, CDR1 is SQVTM and CDR2 is ANQGSEA. The CDR3 runs to 14 residues. V was clipped by 6 bases and J by 4 bases; unmatched bases: 6. CDR3 loop: CSVRTSGSAYEQYF. As DNA, the CDR3 is TGCAGCGTCCGGACTAGCGGGAGCGCTTACGAGCAGTACTTC.

This clonotype showed up many times. The V and J genes are TRBV7-6 and TRBJ2-1; 12 positions agree with TRBD2. Germline CDR1 is SGHVS and CDR2 is FNYEAQ. The length of the CDR3 is 17 residues. J was trimmed by 4 bases and V by 5 bases; bases with no gene match: 9. CDR3 sequence: CASSPYFGLAGYNEQFF. In nucleotides, the CDR3 is TGTGCCAGCAGCCCTTACTTCGGACTAGCGGGATACAATGAGCAGTTCTTC.

The chain's CDR3 is CASSSVVAGTYEQYF. The CDR3 nucleotides are TGTGCCAGCAGTTCGGTTGTGGCCGGTACCTACGAGCAGTACTTC. The rearrangement joins TRBV28 to TRBJ2-7; D not resolved. The CDR3 extends over 15 amino acids. V was cut by 4 bases and J by 2 bases, with 15 bases left in between. The V gene's germline CDR1 is MDHEN and CDR2 SYDVKM.

This chain connects TRBV7-2 to TRBJ2-2; possibly TRBD1 for D (7 bases). The CDR3 covers 14 residues. The germline V gene has CDR1 SGHTA and CDR2 FQGNSA. V lost 3 bases to trimming and J lost 6 bases, with 11 bases between them. In DNA, the CDR3 is TGTGCCAGCAGCTTGGAGGGGGCAGCCGGGGAGCTGTTTTTT. It codes for CASSLEGAAGELFF. Using reference TRBV7-2 and TRBJ2-2 for the parts outside the CDR3, the full variable domain is GAGVSQSPSNKVTEKGKDVELRCDPISGHTALYWYRQSLGQGLEFLIYFQGNSAPDKSGLPSDRFSAERTGGSVSTLTIQRTQQEDSAVYLCASSLEGAAGELFFGEGSRLTVL.

The rearrangement uses TRBV12-3 or TRBV12-4 and TRBJ1-3, with D perhaps matching TRBD1 (5 bases). V was cut by 5 bases and J by 7 bases, with 6 bases left in between. The CDR3 runs to 11 residues. CDR3 coding DNA: TGTGCCAGCAGTGGGGCTAACACCATATATTTT. It translates to CASSGANTIYF.

This clonotype was counted at least ten times. V usage is TRBV27 and J usage is TRBJ1-4; 8 positions match TRBD1. CDR3 length: 15 amino acids. Trimming cost V 4 bases and J 6 bases; bases outside gene matches: 7. Germline CDR1 and CDR2: MNHEY and SMNVEV (reference sequence). The DNA for the CDR3 is TGTGCCAGCAGTTCCGACAGGGGACCGTATGAAAAACTGTTTTTT. Its translation is CASSSDRGPYEKLFF.